The 10 T cell receptor beta chains reported below all come from one sample, sequenced in a study of cytomegalovirus exposure and HLA in healthy donors. 60 Vbeta and 13 Jbeta primers were used in PCR. Profiling relied on immunoSEQ multiplex PCR, and the TCRdb table lists in-frame clones only, not all of them. The profile covers around 110,000 clones, with approximately 80% appearing a single time and 3.9% taken by the ten largest. Input material: PBMCs. All receptors come from a woman aged 25 to 39 in good health and CMV-seronegative.

The chain is built from TRBV28 and TRBJ2-7; 7 nucleotides agree with TRBD1. The V segment lost 3 bases and the J segment 2 bases; nucleotides outside the gene matches: 1. CDR1 is MDHEN and CDR2 is SYDVKM in the germline V gene. The CDR3 has 13 amino acids. Written as DNA, the CDR3 is TGTGCCAGCAGTTTCGGGACAGCCTACGAGCAGTACTTC. Residues: CASSFGTAYEQYF.

The rearrangement joins TRBV2 to TRBJ2-1; D is possibly TRBD2 (5 bases). Trimming took 6 bases from V and 7 from J, leaving 13 bases between them. The germline CDR1 and CDR2 sequences are SNHLY and FYNNEI. CDR3 length: 13 amino acids. CDR3 coding DNA: TGTGCCAGCAGCTCCGGAGGACTTAATGAGCAGTTCTTC. It translates to CASSSGGLNEQFF.

With regard to this clone: Different DNA sequences within this sample yield the same CDR3. The chain employs TRBV18 and TRBJ1-1; tentatively, D is TRBD1 (5 bases). CDR1 KGHSH and CDR2 LQKENI come from the germline V gene. This CDR3 spans 15 amino acids. V lost 0 bases, J lost 4 bases, and 12 bases lay in between. DNA for the CDR3: TGTGCCAGCTCACCACCTGGGGCCTGGGGCACTGAAGCTTTCTTT. Protein: CASSPPGAWGTEAFF.

This chain's CDR3 is CASRLAGAFYNEQFF. Here the CDR3 DNA reads TGTGCCAGTAGGCTAGCGGGAGCCTTCTACAATGAGCAGTTCTTC. The chain is built from TRBV6-1 and TRBJ2-1; 10 nucleotides align to TRBD2. The V gene end was trimmed by 9 bases and the J gene end by 3 bases; junction bases not matched to a gene: 8. CDR1 and CDR2 (germline): MNHNS, SASEGT. The CDR3 contains 15 residues.

V and J are TRBV27 and TRBJ2-1; 9 bases match TRBD2. V lost 3 bases and J lost 4; bases outside the gene matches: 7. The germline V gene has CDR1 MNHEY and CDR2 SMNVEV (reference sequence). This CDR3 is 16 amino acids long. The CDR3 DNA sequence: TGTGCCAGCAGTTTGTCAGCTAGCGGGACATACAATGAGCAGTTCTTC. This sequence encodes CASSLSASGTYNEQFF.

The rearrangement joins TRBV19 to TRBJ1-5; D perhaps matches TRBD1 (5 bases). The CDR3 extends over 14 amino acids. The germline V and J ends were trimmed by 2 bases and 1 base, with 6 bases remaining between them. Germline V gene sequence: CDR1 LNHDA, CDR2 SQIVND (reference sequence). CDR3 protein: CASSIWGSNQPQHF. CDR3 DNA sequence: TGTGCCAGTAGTATATGGGGCAGCAATCAGCCCCAGCATTTT.

V usage is TRBV2 and J usage is TRBJ1-4; 11 bases are shared with TRBD1. Germline lookup yields CDR1 SNHLY and CDR2 FYNNEI. CDR3 size: 16 residues. Trimming removed 5 bases from V and 8 bases from J; junction bases left unmatched: 10. The CDR3 here is CASSTRTGGFREKLFF. The CDR3 coding sequence is TGTGCCAGCAGTACGAGGACAGGGGGCTTTCGGGAAAAACTGTTTTTT. Looking up the rest from reference TRBV2 and TRBJ1-4 gives the full variable domain: EPEVTQTPSHQVTQMGQEVILRCVPISNHLYFYWYRQILGQKVEFLVSFYNNEISEKSEIFDDQFSVERPDGSNFTLKIRSTKLEDSAMYFCASSTRTGGFREKLFFGSGTQLSVL.

The chain is built from TRBV5-1 and TRBJ2-5, with no clear D. V gave up 0 bases and J gave up 2 bases, with 8 bases separating them. Per germline, CDR1 SGHRS and CDR2 YFSETQ. The CDR3 has 14 residues. The CDR3 DNA reads TGCGCCAGCAGCTTGGGACAACAACAAGAGACCCAGTACTTC. It specifies CASSLGQQQETQYF.

V gene TRBV7-3 combines with J gene TRBJ2-3, with D unresolved. Trimming took 5 bases from V and 3 from J, leaving 9 bases between them. The length of the CDR3 is 13 residues. Germline assignment: CDR1 SGHTA and CDR2 FQGTGA. DNA of the CDR3: TGTGCCAGCAGCCTCAGCAGGACAGATACGCAGTATTTT. It translates to CASSLSRTDTQYF.

This chain uses TRBV5-6 with TRBJ2-7; 12 positions match TRBD2. Per the germline V gene, CDR1 is SGHDT and CDR2 is YYEEEE. V gave up 4 bases and J gave up 6 bases; unmatched junction bases: 8. This CDR3 region has 15 residues. CDR3 loop: CASSQLAGGPSEQYF. CDR3 nucleotides: TGTGCCAGCAGCCAGCTAGCGGGAGGGCCATCCGAGCAGTACTTC.